A single sample gave rise to the 25 T cell receptor beta chains below, sequenced in a study of T cells after somatic rescue of genetic block. Sequencing was performed with immunoSEQ multiplex PCR; in TCRdb, only in-frame clones are kept and a portion is missing. The data hold 9,500 to 15,000 clones, with about 76% observed a single time. The specimen was peripheral blood mononuclear cells (PBMCs). These receptors were taken from a boy aged 5-17 years.

A single count supports this clone. The V call is TRBV27, the J call TRBJ2-7; 8 bases line up with TRBD1. The CDR3 extends over 14 amino acids. CDR1 MNHEY and CDR2 SMNVEV come from the germline V gene (reference sequence). Trimming at V came to 2 bases and at J to 2 bases, leaving 2 bases not matched to a gene. Here the CDR3 DNA reads TGTGCCAGCAGTTTAGGGACAGGTCCCTACGAGCAGTACTTC. Its protein product is CASSLGTGPYEQYF.

V is TRBV5-1 and J is TRBJ2-3; TRBD2 matches 9 bases. CDR3 length: 17 amino acids. The V segment lost 0 bases and the J segment 3 bases; nucleotides outside the gene matches: 8. Germline V gene sequence: CDR1 SGHRS, CDR2 YFSETQ. The CDR3 bases are TGCGCCAGCAGCTTGGGGGACGGACTAGCGAGGACAGATACGCAGTATTTT. Protein product: CASSLGDGLARTDTQYF. Combining the CDR3 with reference TRBV5-1 and TRBJ2-3 gives the whole variable domain KAGVTQTPRYLIKTRGQQVTLSCSPISGHRSVSWYQQTPGQGLQFLFEYFSETQRNKGNFPGRFSGRQFSNSRSEMNVSTLELGDSALYLCASSLGDGLARTDTQYFGPGTRLTVL.

This sequence joins TRBV4-1 and TRBJ1-1; perhaps TRBD1 as D (6 bases). Per germline, CDR1 MGHRA and CDR2 YSYEKL. Trimming pared 7 bases from V and 8 bases from J, leaving 17 bases between. The CDR3 has 13 amino acids. This CDR3 reads CASTRGAGKEAFF. The CDR3 coding sequence is TGCGCCAGCACCCGGGGGGCAGGGAAAGAAGCTTTCTTT.

The chain recombines TRBV7-9 with TRBJ2-1; D perhaps matches TRBD2 (5 bases). CDR1 is SEHNR, CDR2 FQNEAQ, per germline (reference sequence). The CDR3 sequence is 12 residues long. The CDR3 sequence is CAPSGIYNEQFF. CDR3 in DNA: TGTGCTCCCTCGGGAATCTACAATGAGCAGTTCTTC.

This chain uses TRBV7-9 with TRBJ1-3; D ambiguous. V was clipped by 2 bases and J by 4 bases, with 3 bases between them. Germline CDR1 reads SEHNR; CDR2 reads FQNEAQ (reference sequence). The CDR3 spans 12 residues. The CDR3 spells CASSLPGNTIYF. The CDR3 DNA reads as TGTGCCAGCAGCTTACCGGGAAACACCATATATTTT.

This clone appeared a few times. J is TRBJ1-1 and V is TRBV25-1, with a tentative D call TRBD1 (6 bases). Germline V gene data show CDR1 as MGHDK and CDR2 as SYGVNS. CDR3 length: 15 amino acids. Trimming pared 1 base from V and 7 bases from J, leaving 16 bases between. CDR3 residues: CASSESPGARGEAFF. As DNA, the CDR3 is TGTGCCAGCAGTGAATCGCCAGGGGCGCGAGGTGAAGCTTTCTTT.

This clone appeared once. V and J are TRBV30 and TRBJ1-5; 8 nucleotides match TRBD1. With 0 bases clipped from V and 0 bases from J, the junction kept 1 base outside the gene matches. The CDR3 length is 15 residues. Germline V CDR1 and CDR2: GTSNPN, SVGIG (reference sequence). CDR3 amino acids: CAWSVTGASNQPQHF. For the CDR3, the DNA is TGTGCCTGGAGTGTGACAGGGGCTAGCAATCAGCCCCAGCATTTT.

About this clone itself: Here the CDR3 omits its conserved ending phenylalanine or tryptophan, so a read error is the likely source. Because the CDR3's place on the DNA is in doubt, the DNA is left out and the CDR3 is given as listed by TCRdb. V gene TRBV14 combines with J gene TRBJ1-2; TRBD1 is the table's D call, not checked against the DNA. The CDR3 region is 11 residues in length, termini included. Germline CDR1 and CDR2: SGHDN and FVKESK. The CDR3 loop is CASSQDLRARV.

The rearrangement uses TRBV2 and TRBJ1-4, with 7 bases aligning to TRBD1. The V gene end was trimmed by 6 bases and the J gene end by 10 bases; junction bases not matched to a gene: 14. Germline loops: CDR1 SNHLY, CDR2 FYNNEI. The CDR3 covers 15 residues. CDR3 sequence: CASRRETGIVRKLFF. The CDR3 nucleotides are TGTGCCAGCAGAAGGGAGACAGGGATAGTACGAAAACTGTTTTTT.

The gene calls are TRBV10-1 and TRBJ1-1; maybe TRBD1 (6 bases). V gave up 4 bases and J gave up 0 bases, with 6 bases separating them. The CDR3 loop spans 13 amino acids. Germline values: CDR1 WNHNN, CDR2 SYGVQD (reference sequence). The CDR3 DNA sequence: TGCGCCAGCAGTGGACAGGTGAACACTGAAGCTTTCTTT. The encoded protein is CASSGQVNTEAFF.

V usage is TRBV6-6 and J usage is TRBJ1-5; the D is unclear. The CDR3 length is 14 residues. The germline CDR1 and CDR2 sequences are MNHNY and SVGAGI (reference sequence). Trimming cost V 2 bases and J 3 bases, with 8 bases left between them. Here the CDR3 DNA reads TGTGCCAGCAGTTACGGTCAGGTCAATCAGCCCCAGCATTTT. This encodes CASSYGQVNQPQHF.

The gene calls are TRBV5-1 and TRBJ2-5; no definite D call. Germline CDR1 and CDR2: SGHRS and YFSETQ. This CDR3 is built from 11 residues. The V gene lost 4 bases and the J gene lost 4 bases, with 5 bases spanning the gap. CDR3 in amino acids: CASSTLETQYF. For the CDR3, the DNA is TGCGCCAGCAGCACCTTAGAGACCCAGTACTTC. Complete variable domain (other parts from reference TRBV5-1 and TRBJ2-5): KAGVTQTPRYLIKTRGQQVTLSCSPISGHRSVSWYQQTPGQGLQFLFEYFSETQRNKGNFPGRFSGRQFSNSRSEMNVSTLELGDSALYLCASSTLETQYFGPGTRLLVL.

Within the sample, this clone is medium-sized. This chain uses TRBV6-5 with TRBJ2-7; D call uncertain. CDR1 is MNHEY, CDR2 SVGAGI, per germline. There are 13 residues in the CDR3. V was pared by 5 bases and J by 5 bases, with 13 bases between. CDR3 sequence reads: CASSLLGYHEQYF. In DNA, the CDR3 is TGTGCCAGCAGTCTATTAGGGTACCACGAGCAGTACTTC.

This chain links TRBV5-6 with TRBJ1-6; TRBD1 aligns across 9 bases. The V gene's germline CDR1 is SGHDT and CDR2 YYEEEE. The CDR3 is 16 residues long. The junction had 7 bases not matched to a gene; V was cut back by 4 bases and J by 5 bases. The CDR3 reads CASSRTGTGNNSPLHF. CDR3 in DNA: TGTGCCAGCAGCCGAACCGGGACAGGGAATAATTCACCCCTCCACTTT.

This clone has only a few counts. This chain links TRBV5-1 with TRBJ2-3; 8 bases align to TRBD1. This CDR3 region has 15 residues. V dropped 2 bases and J dropped 5; count of bases not matched to a gene: 7. CDR1 and CDR2 from the germline V gene are SGHRS and YFSETQ. The CDR3 loop is CASSFGTGLLDTQYF. The CDR3, as DNA: TGCGCCAGCAGCTTCGGGACAGGACTACTAGATACGCAGTATTTT. The whole variable domain, filled in from reference TRBV5-1 and TRBJ2-3, reads KAGVTQTPRYLIKTRGQQVTLSCSPISGHRSVSWYQQTPGQGLQFLFEYFSETQRNKGNFPGRFSGRQFSNSRSEMNVSTLELGDSALYLCASSFGTGLLDTQYFGPGTRLTVL.

DNA for the CDR3: TGTGCCAGCAGCTGGAACCCCCGACAGCTCGCGAACACCGGGGAGCTGTTTTTT. Amino acids: CASSWNPRQLANTGELFF. V usage is TRBV7-9 and J usage is TRBJ2-2, with D possibly TRBD1 on 5 matching bases. The germline V gene has CDR1 SEHNR and CDR2 FQNEAQ (reference sequence). V dropped 4 bases and J dropped 0 bases, with 18 bases sitting between them. The CDR3 runs 18 residues.

This clone has a handful of counts. V and J are TRBV20-1 and TRBJ2-7; possible D gene TRBD2, 5 bases. V lost 6 bases, J lost 2 bases, and 8 bases lay in between. Germline CDR1 DFQATT, CDR2 SNEGSKA (reference sequence). The CDR3 extends over 11 amino acids. This CDR3 reads CSAAGAYEQYF. The CDR3 DNA reads TGCAGTGCAGCCGGGGCCTACGAGCAGTACTTC.

The chain employs TRBV27 and TRBJ1-6; D is undetermined. V was cut by 8 bases and J by 6 bases, with 11 bases left in between. The CDR3 has 13 amino acids. Germline V gives CDR1 MNHEY, CDR2 SMNVEV (reference sequence). CDR3 in amino acids: CASGERSNSPLHF. Here the CDR3 DNA reads TGTGCCAGCGGCGAGAGAAGTAATTCACCCCTCCACTTT.

V and J are TRBV5-1 and TRBJ1-2; 7 bases line up with TRBD1. Germline values: CDR1 SGHRS, CDR2 YFSETQ. The CDR3 is 15 amino acids. The J segment lost 7 bases and the V segment lost 5 bases, leaving 14 bases of the junction unmatched. The CDR3 bases are TGCGCCAGCAGATTCCTCTCTGACAGGGAGGGTGGCTACACCTTC. Amino acid sequence: CASRFLSDREGGYTF.

The gene calls are TRBV5-1 and TRBJ2-5, with D possibly matching TRBD1 (6 bases). V was cut by 4 bases and J by 6 bases, with 16 bases left in between. Germline CDR1 and CDR2: SGHRS and YFSETQ. The CDR3 sequence is 14 residues long. The CDR3 bases are TGCGCCAGCAGCCTGACAGGCGGGCAACAGACCCAGTACTTC. It translates to CASSLTGGQQTQYF.

CDR3 DNA: TGCGCCAGCAGCTTGGAAGGGCGGTACGAGCAGTACTTC. It yields the protein CASSLEGRYEQYF. The rearrangement joins TRBV5-1 to TRBJ2-7; D gene ambiguous. Germline CDR1 and CDR2: SGHRS and YFSETQ. With 0 bases removed from V and 4 bases from J, the gap between germline ends came to 8 bases. This CDR3 region has 13 residues.

The V gene is TRBV6-6, the J gene TRBJ2-1; tentatively, D is TRBD1 or TRBD2 (5 bases each). CDR1 and CDR2 from the germline V gene are MNHNY and SVGAGI (reference sequence). V was cut by 2 bases and J by 3 bases, with 11 bases left in between. The CDR3 totals 15 residues. The CDR3 DNA reads as TGTGCCAGCAGTTACGACGGGGCGGGCTACAATGAGCAGTTCTTC. Its protein product is CASSYDGAGYNEQFF.

J is TRBJ1-2 and V is TRBV5-6; perhaps TRBD1 as D (5 bases). The V end was cut by 0 bases, the J end by 6 bases, with 15 bases between. Germline V lookup: CDR1 SGHDT, CDR2 YYEEEE. The CDR3 is 15 residues long. The CDR3 loop is CASSLGRFGTNGYTF. The CDR3 nucleotides are TGTGCCAGCAGCTTGGGTAGATTCGGGACGAATGGCTACACCTTC.

This rearrangement joins TRBV4-1 to TRBJ2-4; 10 bases agree with TRBD2. V shed 0 bases and J 1 base; nucleotides not matched to a gene: 3. This CDR3 region has 17 residues. CDR1 and CDR2 (germline): MGHRA, YSYEKL. The CDR3 reads CASSQEDSGGAKNIQYF. CDR3 bases: TGCGCCAGCAGCCAAGAAGATAGCGGGGGGGCCAAAAACATTCAGTACTTC.

CDR3 residues: CASNLPGNFYGYTF. The CDR3 coding sequence is TGTGCCAGCAACCTCCCGGGGAACTTCTATGGCTACACCTTC. The chain couples TRBV6-5 to TRBJ1-2; no firm D call. Trimming left V 7 bases short and J 4 bases short, with 16 bases between. Per germline, CDR1 MNHEY and CDR2 SVGAGI. The CDR3 totals 14 residues.